This T cell receptor (beta chain) is from a study of T cells in Graves' hyperthyroidism and ophthalmopathy (dated by TCRdb to between 2018 and 2020). Some background on the complete study: A discovery cohort of approximately 97 patients, 43 with Graves' ophthalmopathy and approximately 60 with stable Graves' hyperthyroidism, was used to find distinguishing TCR V-J signatures. According to the paper, TCR Vbeta CDR3 sequencing was carried out on 135 peripheral blood samples, which came from approximately 43 ophthalmopathy, fewer than 80 hyperthyroidism and some 17 progressor patients. Prospective prediction of ophthalmopathy was tested in an independent validation cohort consisting of 18 to 20 hyperthyroidism patients and around 17 patients who later progressed to ophthalmopathy. The 90 to 100 discovery patients were randomly split 7:3 into training and test sets. After sampling, hyperthyroidism patients received methimazole starting at 30 mg daily, and ophthalmopathy patients received high-dose intravenous methylprednisolone. Thyroid tissue and blood T-cell repertoires from about 6 Graves' hyperthyroidism patients were also compared in the study. The paper as a whole reports these results and caveats: Sample size was not statistically predetermined, and blinding of investigators to group allocation was not performed. Ophthalmopathy was separated from stable hyperthyroidism by a 13 V-J signature model, with approximately 86% sensitivity and 81% to 82% specificity obtained in cross-validation and 80%/75% obtained in testing. Most expanded thyroid clonotypes (frequency above 0.001) were also found in blood, which suggests that blood repertoires may mirror thyroid immune responses. During validation, the model predicted progression to ophthalmopathy a median of roughly 7.1 months ahead of onset, with around 71% sensitivity and 72.22% specificity.

The TCR beta CDR3 regions were amplified from RNA transcripts. The first round of RT-PCR for the TCR CDR3 was performed with the HTBI primer set and the Qiagen OneStep RT-PCR kit. Libraries were constructed in a second round of multiplex PCR, after which size selection and purification were carried out. Libraries were sequenced paired-end with 100 bp reads on an Illumina HiSeq2000. In the source study's methods: SOAPnuke was used to process the raw data, removing reads that contained adapters or uncalled bases, had a mean Phred below 15, or lacked an exact match to the constant primer or identifier. COPE v1.2.5 was used to merge the high-quality paired reads, and each unique nucleotide sequence was defined as a clonotype. Clonotypes were aligned to IMGT TRBV, TRBD and TRBJ reference segments using MiTCR v1.1. Only V-J combinations with frequency above 0.0001, covering about 99% of repertoires, were analysed. The TCS score was defined as F50 (clonal expansion) divided by E x V (chaos), with BLOSUM62-based TCRdist calculated between CDR3 peptides within each V-J. Welch's t-statistics and random forest reduced roughly 540 V-J features to roughly 13, which were used in a naive Bayes classifier (R e1071). The similarity between thyroid and blood repertoires was quantified using the Morisita-Horn index. TCRdb cleaned the public reads at Q25 with fastp, built clones with MiXCR and kept in-frame beta chains. Each record represents a unique CDR3 protein, reported with the most common genes and DNA among its rows. TCRdb's processing, not the authors' own work, is the source of the V and J calls. Within this sample are more than 500,000 distinct CDR3 sequences, with 40% to 55% of them counted one time only. The ten largest account for about 20% of the sample.

Exclusion was applied to patients with uncontrolled infections, other autoimmune diseases, pregnancy or lactation. Diagnoses were based on clinical symptoms, serum thyroxine and TRAb, thyroid ultrasound and orbital computed tomography. Trizol reagent was used to extract total RNA, and RNA quality was then checked on an Agilent 2100 Bioanalyzer. As for this clonotype: Its antigen target is currently unknown. No much larger clonotype is one base removed from it; base qualities were not supplied.

The receptor comes from an adult woman with Graves' disease, either hyperthyroidism or ophthalmopathy (not recorded which). The sample consisted of peripheral blood or thyroid tissue (not recorded which).

The nucleotide sequence reads as follows: TGTGCTACAAGCCAGGGAGAGACCCAGTACTTC. Its protein product is CATSQGETQYF. The V and J genes are TRBV10-3 and TRBJ2-5; the D region possibly corresponds to TRBD1 (5 bases align). The germline V gene encodes CDR1 ENHRY and CDR2 SYGVKD. The CDR3 contains 11 residues, cysteine and phenylalanine counted. Only CDR3 DNA is held: 33 bases, read in frame from base 1.